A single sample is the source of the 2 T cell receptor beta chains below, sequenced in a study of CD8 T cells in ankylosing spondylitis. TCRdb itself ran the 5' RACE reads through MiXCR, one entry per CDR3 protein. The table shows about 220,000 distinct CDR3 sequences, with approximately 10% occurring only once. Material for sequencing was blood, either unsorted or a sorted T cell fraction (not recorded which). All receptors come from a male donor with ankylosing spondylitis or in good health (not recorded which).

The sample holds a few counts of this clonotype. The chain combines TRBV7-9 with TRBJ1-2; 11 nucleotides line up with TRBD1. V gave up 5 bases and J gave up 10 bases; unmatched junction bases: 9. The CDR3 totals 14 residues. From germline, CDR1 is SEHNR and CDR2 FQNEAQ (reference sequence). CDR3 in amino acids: CASSLDRGPPLYTF. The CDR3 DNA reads TGTGCCAGCAGCCTGGACAGGGGGCCTCCTCTCTACACCTTC.

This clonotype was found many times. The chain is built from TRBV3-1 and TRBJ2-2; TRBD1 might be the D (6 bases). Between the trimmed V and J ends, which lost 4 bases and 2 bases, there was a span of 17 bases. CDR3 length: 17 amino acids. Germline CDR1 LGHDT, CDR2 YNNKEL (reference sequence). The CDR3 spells CASSPHGRGGNTGELFF. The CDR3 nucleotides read TGTGCCAGCAGCCCGCACGGACGAGGGGGTAACACCGGGGAGCTGTTTTTT.